The entry below describes one T cell receptor (beta chain). Its specific antigen is unknown. Base qualities are not recorded, but no much larger clone differs from it by a single base. The library was produced with 5' RACE. Sequencer: Illumina HiSeq 2500. A second PCR of roughly 6 to 11 cycles was run with a J-beta primer mix and a sample-barcoded 5' primer. Each TCR beta cDNA molecule received a unique molecular identifier from a template-switch 5' adaptor carrying 12 random nucleotides. Each sample yielded at least 2.5 million CDR3-containing paired-end reads. First-strand cDNA was synthesized from all RNA with the Mint cDNA synthesis kit, primed by a TRBC-specific oligonucleotide. Following uracil-DNA glycosylase treatment, all cDNA underwent a first 18-cycle PCR with the universal primers M1SS and BC2_uni_R. The paper's data handling went like this. Normalization of each sample was performed by random selection of 1 million high-quality reads, each carrying a distinct molecular identifier. Instead of being binned into consensus sequences, reads that shared molecular identifiers were thrown out. MiTCR, set to a Q25 quality threshold and the strictest error-elimination algorithm, was used for CDR3 identification, clonotype clustering and error correction. A nonparametric unseen species model with Euler transformation was used to estimate lower-bound total TCR beta diversity. In TCRdb, the public reads were trimmed at Q25 with fastp and aligned with MiXCR, with productive beta chains retained. Here each entry gathers all rows of one CDR3 protein and keeps the most common genes and DNA. None of the V and J calls come from the authors' own analysis; TCRdb made them. The sample data list about 510,000 distinct CDR3 sequences, and roughly a quarter of these were observed just once. In total, the top ten clones hold under 4.5% of the sample.

The data are from a study of blood T cells in healthy people across ages (dated by TCRdb to the mid-2010s). For the study in its entirety: In model experiments, template switching captured about one uniquely barcoded TCR beta cDNA molecule for every two T cells. To track age-related changes in TCR beta repertoire diversity, the study relied on deep sequencing normalized with unique cDNA molecular identifiers. Four age groups were formed from the donors: young (average about 15 years), middle-aged (approximately 42), aged (roughly 58) and long-lived (more than 75). The study analyzed two additional independent replicas of 1 million unique cDNA reads from the same blood draw for two donors, one aged 18 to 29 and one aged 80 or older.

Here is what the overall study found, with its caveats: Because donor CMV infection status was unknown, age-related changes in expanded clonotypes were potentially confounded. Estimates of total diversity from one million sequenced T cells were regarded as lower bounds and underestimates. Observed TCR beta diversity correlated strongly with the percentage of naive T cells measured by flow cytometry. Observed TCR beta diversity per million T cells fell roughly linearly with age, and a significant reduction was already apparent by age around 40. Compared with the aged group, the long-lived group had more naive CD4+ T cells, fewer expanded clones and increased TCR diversity, a pattern suggesting age selection. Bulk unsorted PBMC profiling prevented conclusive comparison of naive and antigen-experienced compartments.

Systemically healthy Caucasian individuals from Russia, 35 to 50 in total and aged roughly 6 to 100 years, were included as donors. Approximately 9.3 milliliters of peripheral blood were collected from each donor into EDTA-treated Vacutainer tubes. PBMCs were isolated by Ficoll-Paque density-gradient centrifugation, with at least 6 million obtained per sample. Trizol reagent was used to extract total RNA from the PBMCs, yielding at least 5.5 micrograms per sample. For every donor, an aliquot of PBMCs went through flow cytometry to measure the percentages of naive CD45RAhigh/CD27high T cells. These data were likewise used in another study, on T cells of mothers and their children. The second study, in turn, reports: Nine systemically healthy Caucasian individuals served as donors, namely three mothers together with their six children. cDNA synthesis used all of the extracted RNA, with around 1.6 ug of RNA in each 15 ul reaction. In the second PCR, sample barcodes and 2-4 random nucleotides were introduced via the M1S primer. Over 9.5 million TCR beta CDR3 reads came from each mother, compared with approximately 2.8 million reads from each child. Thymic selection shapes the output of TCR recombination in a similar way in related and unrelated pairs, and inherited differences have a minor effect. Normalized repertoire overlap in related mother-child pairs was always slightly higher than in unrelated mother-child pairs, but the difference was never significant. No persistent microchimeric T cell clones were found, with a detection sensitivity of approximately 100 clones per million clonotypes. The study used deep NGS to compare TCR beta repertoires of mothers and children, seeking features distinguishing related mother-child pairs from unrelated individuals. The mean age was 40 +/- 4 years for the mothers and around 10 +/- 4 years for the children. After adapter ligation with NEBNext reagents, the libraries were sequenced on Illumina HiSeq 2000 with 100+100 nt paired-end reads. To prevent cross-contamination, the mother and child libraries were prepared one month apart and sequenced in separate runs. Between roughly 500,000 and 2,100,000 distinct TCR beta clonotypes were identified per donor. Naive TCR beta clonotypes were estimated from low-frequency clonotypes matched to each donor's FACS-determined naive share, without sorting.

This receptor was obtained from a boy between 2 and 10 years old in good health. What was sequenced was blood.

At the DNA level, the sequence is TGTGCCAGCAGCTTGGCAGCGGGGGACCTCTACGAAGAGCAGTACTTC. This gives the protein CASSLAAGDLYEEQYF. This chain joins TRBV5-6 to TRBJ2-5; 8 bases in the middle match TRBD2. In the germline V gene, CDR1 corresponds to SGHDT and CDR2 to YYEEEE. The CDR3 goes from the cysteine to the phenylalanine over 16 residues. This entry keeps only the CDR3 DNA: 48 bases, framed from base 1. V is trimmed back by 0 bases and J by 11 bases, and the junction contains 15 bases that no gene match accounts for.